Below are 2 T cell receptor beta chains sequenced from a single sample in a study of T cells in Graves' hyperthyroidism and ophthalmopathy. Amplification yielded TCR beta CDR3 regions, with RNA transcripts as the source. A first-round RT-PCR of the TCR CDR3 used the HTBI primer set. Using its own MiXCR run on the multiplex PCR reads, TCRdb lists one record per CDR3 protein. There are over 200,000 distinct CDR3 sequences in the sample; about 14% occur only once, and more than 10% lies in the top ten. The specimen sequenced was blood. The source of these receptors is a woman in her thirties or forties with Graves' hyperthyroidism that later progressed to Graves' ophthalmopathy.

The J gene is TRBJ1-5, the V gene TRBV24-1; tentatively, D is TRBD1 (5 bases). The CDR3 covers 15 residues. The V end was cut by 4 bases, the J end by 4 bases, with 13 bases between. Germline V gene data show CDR1 as KGHDR and CDR2 as SFDVKD. CDR3 loop: CATSELNGGNQPQHF. CDR3 bases: TGTGCCACCAGTGAACTGAACGGGGGGAATCAGCCCCAGCATTTT.

The sample holds many counts of this clonotype. The chain carries TRBV2 and TRBJ1-1; unclear D gene. V dropped 7 bases and J dropped 0 bases, with 12 bases sitting between them. There are 14 residues in the CDR3. Germline V gene data show CDR1 as SNHLY and CDR2 as FYNNEI. CDR3 coding DNA: TGTGCCAGCACTCGGGGAGGTATGAACACTGAAGCTTTCTTT. Its protein is CASTRGGMNTEAFF.